This T cell receptor beta chain appears in the sequencing data of a study of CD8 T cells in ankylosing spondylitis. In the case of this clonotype: The antigen is unknown.

Researchers built TCR beta libraries using quantitative 5'-RACE with molecular barcodes. Each CDR3 protein is one row after TCRdb ran MiXCR on the 5' RACE reads. In the table there are 750,000 to 850,000 distinct CDR3 sequences, about 10% of which are singletons. Trimming shortened V by 9 bases and J by 2 bases, and 14 bases separated the two germline ends. The germline V gene encodes CDR1 SGHTS and CDR2 YDEGEE. CDR3 length: 13 amino acids. The study, taken as a whole, reports: Seemingly characteristic of ankylosing spondylitis blood was a TCR beta motif consisting of eight highly homologous variants.

Sequencing was done on a sample of blood, either unsorted or a sorted T cell fraction (not recorded which). The origin of this receptor is a male donor with ankylosing spondylitis. The chain couples TRBV5-8 to TRBJ2-5; no reliable D call. In DNA form, the CDR3 reads TGTGCCATGGGCCCTCGACTGCAAGAGACCCAGTACTTC. Encoded protein: CAMGPRLQETQYF.